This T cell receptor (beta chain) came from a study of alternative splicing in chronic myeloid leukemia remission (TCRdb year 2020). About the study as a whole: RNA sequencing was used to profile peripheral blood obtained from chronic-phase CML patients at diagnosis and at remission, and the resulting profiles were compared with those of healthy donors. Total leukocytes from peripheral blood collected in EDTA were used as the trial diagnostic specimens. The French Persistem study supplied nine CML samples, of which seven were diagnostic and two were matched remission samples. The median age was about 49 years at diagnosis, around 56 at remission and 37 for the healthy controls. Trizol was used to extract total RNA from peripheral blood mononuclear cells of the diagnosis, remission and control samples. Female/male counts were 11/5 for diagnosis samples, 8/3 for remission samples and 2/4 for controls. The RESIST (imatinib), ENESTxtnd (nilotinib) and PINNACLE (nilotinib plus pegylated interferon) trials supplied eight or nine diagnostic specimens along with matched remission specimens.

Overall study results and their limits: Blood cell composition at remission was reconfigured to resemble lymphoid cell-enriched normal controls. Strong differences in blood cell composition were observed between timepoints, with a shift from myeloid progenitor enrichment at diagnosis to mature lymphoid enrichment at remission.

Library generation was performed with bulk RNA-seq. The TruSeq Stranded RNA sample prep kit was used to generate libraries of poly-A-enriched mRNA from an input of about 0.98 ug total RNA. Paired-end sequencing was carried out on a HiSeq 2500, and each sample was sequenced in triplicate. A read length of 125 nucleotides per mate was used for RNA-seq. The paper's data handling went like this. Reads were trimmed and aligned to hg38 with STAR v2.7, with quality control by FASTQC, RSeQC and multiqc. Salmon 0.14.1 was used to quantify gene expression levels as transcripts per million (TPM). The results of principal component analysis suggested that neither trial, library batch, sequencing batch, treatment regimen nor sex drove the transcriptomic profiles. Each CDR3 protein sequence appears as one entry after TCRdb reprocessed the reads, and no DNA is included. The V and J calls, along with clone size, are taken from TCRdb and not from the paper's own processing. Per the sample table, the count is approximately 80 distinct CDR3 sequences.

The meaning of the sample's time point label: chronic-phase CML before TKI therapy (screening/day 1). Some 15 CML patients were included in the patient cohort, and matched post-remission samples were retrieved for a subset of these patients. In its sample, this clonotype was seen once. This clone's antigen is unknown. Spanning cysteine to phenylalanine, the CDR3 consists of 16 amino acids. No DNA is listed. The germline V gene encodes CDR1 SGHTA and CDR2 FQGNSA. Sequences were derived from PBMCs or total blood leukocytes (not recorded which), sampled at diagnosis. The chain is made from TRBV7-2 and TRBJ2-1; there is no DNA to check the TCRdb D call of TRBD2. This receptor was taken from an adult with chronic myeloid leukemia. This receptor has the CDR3 CASSPQPGSSYNEQFF.